This TCR beta chain came from a study of T cell repertoires in ileal Crohn's disease (dated by TCRdb to between 2017 and 2020). Turning to the overall study: The median duration of disease was approximately eight years, and at the time of surgery around 36% of patients were active smokers. A total of some 170 mucosal samples from approximately 57 patients were sequenced, with samples obtained at several locations on the surgical specimen and at postoperative endoscopy. Every patient underwent surgery because of a complication, which was stricturing disease in roughly 60% of cases and penetrating disease in approximately 40%. TCR repertoire analysis was done in some 60 Crohn's disease patients from a prospective multicentre cohort. A Rutgeerts score above i0 was used to define endoscopic postoperative recurrence. Roughly half of the patients were given postoperative therapy, with around eleven receiving thiopurines and around 20 receiving anti-TNF agents. M0 samples were biopsies from the inflamed portion of the ileum in the surgical resection specimen. The study was conducted in parallel with a multicentre cohort that was designed to identify predictors of early endoscopic recurrence following ileocolonic resection. For commercial TCRB immunosequencing, approximately 500 nanograms of biopsy DNA were submitted for each sample. Results the study describes overall, beyond this receptor: Endoscopic recurrence was found to be associated with higher high-frequency clone percentages at surgery, and recurrence was observed in all patients with clonality above 26.8% (18/57). A significantly higher proportion of clonal expansions was observed in active smokers at surgery than in non-smokers (approximately 28% vs 17%, p=0.02). More high-frequency clones were carried by sorted CD8 T cells than by CD4 T cells, suggesting that mucosal expansions were mainly CD8. Mucosal CD4 and CD8 T cells were sorted and sequenced only in a subgroup of patients, whose size was not stated.

Comments on this clone: The target of this receptor is not known. It has no much larger one-base neighbor in the sample; base qualities were not kept.

The germline V gene gives CDR1 as MDHEN and CDR2 as SYDVKM. The CDR3, cysteine through phenylalanine, is 13 amino acids long. The kept DNA is CDR3 alone, 39 bases in frame from the first base. At the junction V is shortened by 1 base and J by 5 bases, with 8 bases in between. Read against the paper, the sample's time point label means: inflamed ileum from the surgical specimen. Adults with ileal or ileocolonic Crohn's disease for whom ileocolonic resection was indicated were considered eligible. Whole ileal mucosal biopsies were stored frozen at -80°C before DNA extraction. A TRizol-based method was used to extract genomic DNA from the frozen whole biopsies, and the DNA was quantified with a NanoDrop 2000 spectrophotometer. The library was made by the immunoSEQ multiplex PCR assay. Adaptive Biotechnology amplified the CDR3 regions from genomic DNA with a two-step multiplex PCR designed to control amplification bias. Primers covering every V and J gene segment were used in the first PCR, while barcodes and Illumina adapters were added in the second PCR. CDR3 libraries were sequenced using an Illumina instrument. Per the source publication's procedure: The analysis drew on both the pipelines supplied by the vendor and custom analysis of the raw data in R/Bioconductor running R version 3.3.0. Clonality, which ranges from 0 to 1, was calculated as the inverse of the normalised Shannon entropy across all productive clones. High-frequency clones were defined as the repertoire share of the top 100 clones, retaining only clones passing a 95% confidence test. Repertoire diversity was measured with the Simpson index, and overlap between samples was measured with the Morisita-Horn index. The table was pulled from immuneACCESS by TCRdb, which kept in-frame rearrangements only. Such tables lose some clones; where checked, under half of the loss comes from unresolved V genes, and the rest has no known cause. From that table come the V and J calls and clone size; the DNA was used to work out D and trimming. Across this sample there are about 5,400 clones, with 82% seen only once. 20% to 25% of the sample is held by the ten biggest clonotypes.

The receptor chain draws on TRBV28 and TRBJ2-5; the D gene is possibly TRBD1, with 5 bases matching. Material for sequencing was ileal tissue. The TCR comes from an adult with Crohn's disease. The DNA is TGTGCCAGCAGTTTATCAGGGCTCGAGACCCAGTACTTC. Its translation is CASSLSGLETQYF. Reference TRBV28 and TRBJ2-5 proteins supply the regions before and after the CDR3; the full variable domain is: DVKVTQSSRYLVKRTGEKVFLECVQDMDHENMFWYRQDPGLGLRLIYFSYDVKMKEKGDIPEGYSVSREKKERFSLILESASTNQTSMYLCASSLSGLETQYFGPGTRLLVL.